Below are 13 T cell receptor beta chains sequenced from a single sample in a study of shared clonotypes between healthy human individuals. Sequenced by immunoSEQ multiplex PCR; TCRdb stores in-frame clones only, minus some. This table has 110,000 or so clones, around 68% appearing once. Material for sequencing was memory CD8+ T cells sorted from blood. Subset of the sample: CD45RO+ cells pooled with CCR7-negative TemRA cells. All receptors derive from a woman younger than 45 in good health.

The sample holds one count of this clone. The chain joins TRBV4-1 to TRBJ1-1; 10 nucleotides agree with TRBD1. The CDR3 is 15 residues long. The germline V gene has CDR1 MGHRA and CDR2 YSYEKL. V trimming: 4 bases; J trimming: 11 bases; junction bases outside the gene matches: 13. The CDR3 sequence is CASSPRTGGKREAFF. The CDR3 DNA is TGCGCCAGCAGCCCTAGGACAGGGGGAAAAAGGGAGGCTTTCTTT.

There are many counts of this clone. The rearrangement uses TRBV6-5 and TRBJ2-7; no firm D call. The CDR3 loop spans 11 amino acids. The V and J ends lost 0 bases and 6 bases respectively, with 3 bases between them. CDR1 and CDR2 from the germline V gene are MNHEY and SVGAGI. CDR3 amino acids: CASSYSSEQYF. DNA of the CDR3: TGTGCCAGCAGTTACTCGAGCGAGCAGTACTTC.

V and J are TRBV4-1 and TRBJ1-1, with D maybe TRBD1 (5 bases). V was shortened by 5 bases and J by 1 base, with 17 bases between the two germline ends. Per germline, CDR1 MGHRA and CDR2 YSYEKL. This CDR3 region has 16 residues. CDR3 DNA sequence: TGCGCCAGCAGCTTAAGCGGGGGGGGAGGGAACACTGAAGCTTTCTTT. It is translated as CASSLSGGGGNTEAFF.

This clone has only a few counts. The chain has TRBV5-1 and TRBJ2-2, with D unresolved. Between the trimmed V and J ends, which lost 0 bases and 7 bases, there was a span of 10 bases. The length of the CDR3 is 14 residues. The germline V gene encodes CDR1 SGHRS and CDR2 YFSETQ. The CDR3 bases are TGCGCCAGCAGCTTGGTCAGATACATCGGGGAGCTGTTTTTT. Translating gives CASSLVRYIGELFF. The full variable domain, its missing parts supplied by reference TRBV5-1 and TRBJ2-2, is KAGVTQTPRYLIKTRGQQVTLSCSPISGHRSVSWYQQTPGQGLQFLFEYFSETQRNKGNFPGRFSGRQFSNSRSEMNVSTLELGDSALYLCASSLVRYIGELFFGEGSRLTVL.

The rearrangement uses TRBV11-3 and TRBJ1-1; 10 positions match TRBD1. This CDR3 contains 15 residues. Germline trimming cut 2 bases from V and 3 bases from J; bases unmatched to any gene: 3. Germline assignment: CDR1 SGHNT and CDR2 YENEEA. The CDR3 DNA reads TGTGCCAGCAGCTTACGGACAGGGGGTGACACTGAAGCTTTCTTT. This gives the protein CASSLRTGGDTEAFF. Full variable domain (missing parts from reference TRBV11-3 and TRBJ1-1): EAGVVQSPRYKIIEKKQPVAFWCNPISGHNTLYWYLQNLGQGPELLIRYENEEAVDDSQLPKDRFSAERLKGVDSTLKIQPAELGDSAVYLCASSLRTGGDTEAFFGQGTRLTVV.

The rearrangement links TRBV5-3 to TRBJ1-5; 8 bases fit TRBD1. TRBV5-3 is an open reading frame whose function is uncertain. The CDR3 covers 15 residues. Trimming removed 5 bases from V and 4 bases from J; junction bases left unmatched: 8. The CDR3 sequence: CARRSGGEGNQPQHF. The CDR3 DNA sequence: TGTGCCAGAAGGTCAGGGGGCGAAGGAAATCAGCCCCAGCATTTT.

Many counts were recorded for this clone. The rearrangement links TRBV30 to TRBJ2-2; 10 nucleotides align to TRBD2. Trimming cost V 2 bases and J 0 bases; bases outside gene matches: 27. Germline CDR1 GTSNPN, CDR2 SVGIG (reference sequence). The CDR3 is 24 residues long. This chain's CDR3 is CAWSTHSSLGQSGAGGANTGELFF. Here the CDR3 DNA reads TGTGCCTGGAGTACCCACAGTTCTCTAGGTCAATCGGGAGCGGGAGGGGCGAACACCGGGGAGCTGTTTTTT.

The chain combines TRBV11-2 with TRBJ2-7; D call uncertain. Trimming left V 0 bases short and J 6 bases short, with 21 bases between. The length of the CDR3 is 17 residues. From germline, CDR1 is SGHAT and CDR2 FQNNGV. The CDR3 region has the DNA TGTGCCAGCAGCTTAGAATTCGGGCAGCCCTTTGAGGTCGAGCAGTACTTC. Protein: CASSLEFGQPFEVEQYF.

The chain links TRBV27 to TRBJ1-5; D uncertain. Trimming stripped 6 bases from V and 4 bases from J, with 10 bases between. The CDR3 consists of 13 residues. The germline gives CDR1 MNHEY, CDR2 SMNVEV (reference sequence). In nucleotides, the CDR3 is TGTGCCAGCAGCATGATTTCAAATCAGCCCCAGCATTTT. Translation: CASSMISNQPQHF.

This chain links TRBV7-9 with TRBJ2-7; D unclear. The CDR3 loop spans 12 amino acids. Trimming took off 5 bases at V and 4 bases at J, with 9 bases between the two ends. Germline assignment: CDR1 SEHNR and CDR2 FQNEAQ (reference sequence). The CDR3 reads CASSKLNYEQYF. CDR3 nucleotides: TGTGCCAGCAGCAAGCTAAATTACGAGCAGTACTTC.

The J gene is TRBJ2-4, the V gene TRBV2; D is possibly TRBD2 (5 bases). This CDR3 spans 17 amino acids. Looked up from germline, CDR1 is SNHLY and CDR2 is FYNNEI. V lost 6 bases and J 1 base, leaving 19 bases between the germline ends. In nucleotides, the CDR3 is TGTGCCAGCAGGTCTTCGACGGGGATGGGGGCCAAAAACATTCAGTACTTC. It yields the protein CASRSSTGMGAKNIQYF.

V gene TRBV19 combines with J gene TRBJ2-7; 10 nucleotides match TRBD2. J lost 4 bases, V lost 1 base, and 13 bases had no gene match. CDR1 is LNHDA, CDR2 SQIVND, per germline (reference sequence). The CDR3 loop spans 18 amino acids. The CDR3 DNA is TGTGCCAGTAGTATAGGATGGCTAGCGGGAGACGGTCCTTACGAGCAGTACTTC. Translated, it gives CASSIGWLAGDGPYEQYF.

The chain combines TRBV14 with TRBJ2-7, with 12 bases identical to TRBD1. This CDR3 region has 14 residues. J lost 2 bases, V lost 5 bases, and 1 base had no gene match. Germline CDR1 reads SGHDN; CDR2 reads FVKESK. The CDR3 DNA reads TGTGCCAGCAGCGGGGACAGGGGGCCCTACGAGCAGTACTTC. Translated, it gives CASSGDRGPYEQYF.